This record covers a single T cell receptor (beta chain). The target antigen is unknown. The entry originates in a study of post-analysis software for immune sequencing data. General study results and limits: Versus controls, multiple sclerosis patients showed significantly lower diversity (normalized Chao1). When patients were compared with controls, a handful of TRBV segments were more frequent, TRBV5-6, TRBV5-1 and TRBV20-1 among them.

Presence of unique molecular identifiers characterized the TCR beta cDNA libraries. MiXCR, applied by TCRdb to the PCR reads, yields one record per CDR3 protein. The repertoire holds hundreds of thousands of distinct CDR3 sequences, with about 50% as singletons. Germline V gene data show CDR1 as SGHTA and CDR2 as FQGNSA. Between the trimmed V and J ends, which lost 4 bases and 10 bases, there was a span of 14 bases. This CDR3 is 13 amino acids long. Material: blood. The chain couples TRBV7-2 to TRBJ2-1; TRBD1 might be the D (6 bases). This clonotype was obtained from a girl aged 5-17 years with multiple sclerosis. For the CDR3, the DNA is TGTGCCAGCAGCTCGCTGGGTCAGGGGGAGCAGTTCTTC. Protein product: CASSSLGQGEQFF.